This TCR beta chain was retrieved from a study of blood T cell repertoires in COVID-19. About the research overall: Acute-phase and convalescent COVID-19 samples originated in the United States, Italy and Spain. From T cells, B-cell-depleted T cells, or PBMCs came the material, which was cDNA or gDNA.

Germline CDR1 and CDR2: SGHDT and YYEEEE. CDR3 size: 15 residues. Trimming cost V 4 bases and J 5 bases, with 19 bases left between them. Repertoires were generated with immunoSEQ multiplex PCR, while TCRdb's copy carries only in-frame clones and drops some. Counted here are roughly 120,000 clones, roughly three quarters occurring once; the ten biggest clones make up approximately 8%. The sample taken for sequencing was peripheral blood. The chain recombines TRBV5-6 with TRBJ2-7, with D perhaps TRBD1 (6 bases). The sequence came from a human donor in a cohort sampled during active COVID-19. The CDR3 spells CASSLSPEWDNEQYF. CDR3 coding DNA: TGTGCCAGCAGCCTAAGCCCGGAATGGGACAACGAGCAGTACTTC.